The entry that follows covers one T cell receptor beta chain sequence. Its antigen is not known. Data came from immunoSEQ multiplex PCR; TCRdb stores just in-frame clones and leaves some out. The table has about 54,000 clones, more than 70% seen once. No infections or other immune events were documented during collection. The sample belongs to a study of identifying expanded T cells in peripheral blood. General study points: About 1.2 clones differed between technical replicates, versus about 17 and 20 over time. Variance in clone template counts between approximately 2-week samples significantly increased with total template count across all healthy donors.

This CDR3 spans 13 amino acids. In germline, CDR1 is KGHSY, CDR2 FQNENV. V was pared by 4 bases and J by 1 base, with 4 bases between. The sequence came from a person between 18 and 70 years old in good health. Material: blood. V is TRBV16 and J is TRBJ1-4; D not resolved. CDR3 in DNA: TGTGCCAGCAGCCGGGGAACTAATGAAAAACTGTTTTTT. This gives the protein CASSRGTNEKLFF.